This is a list of T cell receptor beta chains from one sample in a study of identical twins. TCRdb used MiXCR to reprocess the 5' RACE reads, holding one entry per CDR3 protein. The sample has 1.5 million to 2 million distinct CDR3 sequences; about 31% are singletons. Sequencing was performed on cord blood. The receptors were sampled from a newborn girl in good health. The CDR3 runs from the conserved cysteine through the conserved F or W. The order of the fields is V gene, clone size, D gene, J gene, CDR3 protein. The D gene is left open where the match is weak. Only part of the rows carry a size: once, few, many, or a class if the clone is expanded.

>TRBV12-3/TRBV12-4|.|TRBD2|TRBJ2-1
CASSLRGTREYNEQFF
>TRBV4-2|.|.|TRBJ1-4
CASSQDGRGSNEKLFF
>TRBV4-1|.|TRBD2|.
CASSQTSVGYNEQYF
>TRBV5-1|.|.|TRBJ1-3
CASSPGFYGPPNSPGNTIYF
>TRBV2|many|TRBD2|TRBJ2-4
CASSPLAREYIQYF
>TRBV3-1|.|TRBD2|TRBJ2-7
CASSPGLAGVRAYEQYF
>TRBV9|.|.|TRBJ2-5
CASSVGLALETQYF
>TRBV27|few|.|TRBJ1-1
CASRFTPGKGTEAFF
>TRBV27|once|TRBD1|TRBJ2-5
CASSETGDNEQYF
>TRBV20-1|.|.|TRBJ2-7
CSARDLDERYF
>TRBV30|.|.|TRBJ2-1
CAWSDGGNEQFF
>TRBV25-1|few|.|TRBJ1-2
CASSERQGLTYGYTF
>TRBV7-6|few|TRBD2|TRBJ2-1
CASSLRTSGLSYNEQFF
>TRBV6-5|few|TRBD1|TRBJ2-1
CAIGQAAGPQFF